Listed below are T cell receptor beta chains from one sample, sequenced in a study of blood T cells in healthy people across ages. A single record per CDR3 protein comes from TCRdb applying MiXCR to the 5' RACE reads. The sample includes 600,000 or so distinct CDR3 sequences, around 31% of them seen just once. Material: blood. The receptors come from a woman aged 80 or over in good health. Both conserved end residues are part of each CDR3. The D gene is left open where the match is weak. Not all rows give a size; the values are once, few, many and, for expanded clones, a class.

CDR3 length	V gene	D gene	clone size	J gene	CDR3 protein	CDR3 DNA
17	TRBV6-1	-	many	TRBJ1-5	CASSQRGNPNSNQPQHF	TGTGCCAGCAGTCAAAGGGGTAACCCTAATAGCAATCAGCCCCAGCATTTT
15	TRBV24-1	-	-	TRBJ2-1	CATSDFRGRTDEQFF	TGTGCCACCAGTGATTTCCGGGGGAGAACAGATGAGCAGTTCTTC
17	TRBV4-1	TRBD2	-	TRBJ2-1	CASSLRGLAASYNEQFF	TGCGCCAGCAGCCTAAGGGGACTAGCGGCCTCCTACAATGAGCAGTTCTTC
15	TRBV6-5	-	-	TRBJ1-1	CASAKGGRAATEAFF	TGTGCCAGCGCGAAAGGGGGTCGCGCGGCCACTGAAGCTTTCTTT
14	TRBV7-2	-	many	TRBJ2-7	CASSLVRGRYEQYF	TGTGCCAGCAGCTTAGTGAGGGGAAGGTACGAGCAGTACTTC
15	TRBV6-1	TRBD1	many	TRBJ2-5	CASSELGQYQETQYF	TGTGCCAGCAGTGAATTGGGACAGTACCAAGAGACCCAGTACTTC
14	TRBV3-1	-	many	TRBJ1-1	CASSQDPPYTEAFF	TGTGCCAGCAGCCAAGATCCACCGTACACTGAAGCTTTCTTT
16	TRBV7-7	TRBD1	many	TRBJ2-7	CASSKTPGTAPWEQYF	TGTGCTAGCAGCAAAACGCCTGGGACAGCCCCCTGGGAGCAGTACTTC
17	TRBV6-6	-	many	TRBJ1-5	CASSYTSRKYSNQPQHF	TGTGCCAGCAGTTACACCTCCAGGAAATATAGCAATCAGCCCCAGCATTTT
15	TRBV5-1	-	many	TRBJ2-7	CASSSLRGRSDEQYF	TGCGCCAGCAGCTCGCTCCGCGGACGGTCAGACGAGCAGTACTTC